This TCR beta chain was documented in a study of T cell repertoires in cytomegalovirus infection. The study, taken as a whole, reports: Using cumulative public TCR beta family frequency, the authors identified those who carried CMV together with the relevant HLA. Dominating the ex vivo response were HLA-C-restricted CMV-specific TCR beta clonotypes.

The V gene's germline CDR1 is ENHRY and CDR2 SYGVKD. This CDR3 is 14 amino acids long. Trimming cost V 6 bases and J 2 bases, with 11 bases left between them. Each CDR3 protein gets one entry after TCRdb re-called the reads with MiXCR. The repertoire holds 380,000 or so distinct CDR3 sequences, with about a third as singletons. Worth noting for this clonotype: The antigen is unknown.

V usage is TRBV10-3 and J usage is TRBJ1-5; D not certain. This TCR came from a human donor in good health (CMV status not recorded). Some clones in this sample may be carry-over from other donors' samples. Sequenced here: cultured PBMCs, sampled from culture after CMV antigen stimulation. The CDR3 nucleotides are TGTGCCATCAGCGATACAAGGGGCAATCAGCCCCAGCATTTT. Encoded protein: CAISDTRGNQPQHF.